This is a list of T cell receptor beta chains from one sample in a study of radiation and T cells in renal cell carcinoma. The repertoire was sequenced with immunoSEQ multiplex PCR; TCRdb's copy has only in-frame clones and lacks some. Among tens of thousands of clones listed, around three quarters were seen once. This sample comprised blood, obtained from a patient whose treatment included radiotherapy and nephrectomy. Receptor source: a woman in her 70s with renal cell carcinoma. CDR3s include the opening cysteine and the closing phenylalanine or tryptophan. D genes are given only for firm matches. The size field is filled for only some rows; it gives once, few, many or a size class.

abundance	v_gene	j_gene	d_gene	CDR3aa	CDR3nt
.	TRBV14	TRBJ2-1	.	CASSRNYEQFF	TGTGCCAGCAGCCGCAACTATGAGCAGTTCTTC
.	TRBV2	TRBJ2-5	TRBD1	CASSGAGGQETQYF	TGTGCCAGCAGTGGGGCAGGGGGCCAAGAGACCCAGTACTTC
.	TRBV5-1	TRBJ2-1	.	CASSFGGGSYNEQFF	TGCGCCAGCAGCTTTGGTGGCGGGTCCTACAATGAGCAGTTCTTC
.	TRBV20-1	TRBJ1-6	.	CSVQDNSPLHF	TGCAGTGTACAGGATAATTCACCCCTCCACTTT
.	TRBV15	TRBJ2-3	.	CATSRDARYTDTQYF	TGTGCCACCAGCAGAGATGCACGGTACACAGATACGCAGTATTTT
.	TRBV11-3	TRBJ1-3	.	CASSLGGRGNTIYF	TGTGCCAGCAGCTTAGGAGGCAGAGGAAACACCATATATTTT
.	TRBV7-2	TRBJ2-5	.	CASSRDIGDVAAGQTQYF	TGTGCCAGCAGCCGAGATATTGGTGACGTGGCAGCAGGGCAGACCCAGTACTTC
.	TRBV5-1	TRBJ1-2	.	CASSNGVWGYTF	TGCGCCAGCTCAAACGGGGTATGGGGCTACACCTTC
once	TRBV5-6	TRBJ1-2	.	CASSLLFGDHYGYTF	TGTGCCAGCAGCCTACTTTTCGGGGACCACTATGGCTACACCTTC
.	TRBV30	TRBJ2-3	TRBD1	CAWSVGQLTDTQYF	TGTGCCTGGAGTGTGGGACAGTTAACAGATACGCAGTATTTT
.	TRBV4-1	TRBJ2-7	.	CASSHLTSTGQGIISYEQYF	TGCGCCAGCAGCCACCTAACCTCCACGGGGCAGGGAATAATTTCCTACGAGCAGTACTTC
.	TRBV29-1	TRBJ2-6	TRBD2	CSVGSLRGTSGANVLTF	TGCAGCGTCGGCAGTTTGCGGGGGACCTCTGGGGCCAACGTCCTGACTTTC
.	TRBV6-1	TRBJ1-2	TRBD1	CASSEMTGGYYGYTF	TGTGCCAGCAGTGAAATGACAGGGGGGTACTATGGCTACACCTTC
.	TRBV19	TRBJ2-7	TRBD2	CASSISASGYEQYF	TGTGCCAGTAGTATTTCGGCTAGCGGCTACGAGCAGTACTTC
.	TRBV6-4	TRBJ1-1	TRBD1	CASSQGAGTEAFF	TGTGCCAGCAGCCAGGGGGCAGGTACTGAAGCTTTCTTT
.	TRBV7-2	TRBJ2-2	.	CASSFQGPSNTGELFF	TGTGCCAGCAGCTTCCAGGGACCCTCGAACACCGGGGAGCTGTTTTTT
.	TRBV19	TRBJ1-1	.	CASSIGAALGTEAFF	TGTGCCAGTAGTATAGGAGCGGCCCTGGGCACTGAAGCTTTCTTT
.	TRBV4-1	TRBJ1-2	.	CASSQGTANYGYTF	TGCGCCAGCAGCCAAGGGACAGCCAACTATGGCTACACCTTC
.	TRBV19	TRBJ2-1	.	CASSSFDSYNEQFF	TGTGCCAGTAGTTCCTTTGACAGTTACAATGAGCAGTTCTTC
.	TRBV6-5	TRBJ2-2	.	CASSYSRGAGELFF	TGTGCCAGCAGTTACTCCAGGGGGGCCGGGGAGCTGTTTTTT
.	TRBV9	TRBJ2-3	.	CASSARGGVTSFPDTQYF	TGTGCCAGCAGCGCCAGAGGGGGGGTGACATCCTTCCCAGATACGCAGTATTTT
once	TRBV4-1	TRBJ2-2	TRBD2	CASSPLLEGAGVAGELFF	TGCGCCAGCAGCCCACTCCTAGAGGGTGCGGGGGTTGCCGGGGAGCTGTTTTTT
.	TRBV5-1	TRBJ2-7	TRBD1	CASSPTGDSYEQYF	TGCGCCAGCAGCCCGACAGGGGACTCCTACGAGCAGTACTTC
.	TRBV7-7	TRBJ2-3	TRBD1	CASSPGQGKADTQYF	TGTGCCAGCAGCCCAGGACAGGGAAAAGCAGATACGCAGTATTTT
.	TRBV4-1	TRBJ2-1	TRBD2	CASTPSLTPGLAGYEQFF	TGCGCCAGCACCCCAAGTCTGACTCCGGGACTAGCGGGATATGAGCAGTTCTTC
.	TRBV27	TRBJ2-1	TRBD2	CASSPSGRGNEQFF	TGTGCCAGCAGCCCAAGCGGGAGGGGGAATGAGCAGTTCTTC
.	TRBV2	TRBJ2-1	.	CASTQRTGLDEQFF	TGTGCCAGCACCCAAAGAACAGGCCTCGATGAGCAGTTCTTC
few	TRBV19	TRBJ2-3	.	CASSLRGYGPDTQYF	TGTGCCAGTAGCCTGCGAGGTTACGGCCCAGATACGCAGTATTTT
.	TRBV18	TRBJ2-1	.	CASSPPWGRDDNEQFF	TGTGCCAGCTCACCACCGTGGGGTAGGGATGACAATGAGCAGTTCTTC
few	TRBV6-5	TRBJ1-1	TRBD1	CASRAGTGGTEAFF	TGTGCCAGCAGAGCCGGGACAGGGGGCACTGAAGCTTTCTTT
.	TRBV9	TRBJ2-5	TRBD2	CASSVAGTSGETQYF	TGTGCCAGCAGCGTAGCTGGGACTAGCGGGGAGACCCAGTACTTC
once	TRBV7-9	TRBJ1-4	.	CASSWTANEKLFF	TGTGCCAGCAGCTGGACCGCGAATGAAAAACTGTTTTTT
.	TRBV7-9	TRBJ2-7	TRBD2	CASSRGSGLAGWEQYF	TGTGCCAGCAGCCGAGGGTCGGGACTAGCGGGTTGGGAGCAGTACTTC
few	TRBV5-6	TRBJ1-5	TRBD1	CASSSRQGGDQPQHF	TGTGCCAGCAGCTCCCGACAGGGTGGGGATCAGCCCCAGCATTTT
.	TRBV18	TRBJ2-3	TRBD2	CASSSSGLAGDTDTQYF	TGTGCCAGCTCATCCTCTGGACTAGCGGGAGACACAGATACGCAGTATTTT
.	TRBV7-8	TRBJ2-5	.	CASSWSGPETQYF	TGTGCCAGCAGCTGGAGCGGCCCAGAGACCCAGTACTTC
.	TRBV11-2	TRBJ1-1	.	CASSLNKNTEAFF	TGTGCCAGCAGCTTAAACAAGAACACTGAAGCTTTCTTT
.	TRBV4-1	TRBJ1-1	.	CASSQEGPRGGTEAFF	TGCGCCAGCAGCCAAGAAGGCCCCCGAGGGGGCACTGAAGCTTTCTTT
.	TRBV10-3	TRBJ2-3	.	CAISDISGVGTDTQYF	TGTGCCATCAGTGACATCTCGGGAGTGGGAACAGATACGCAGTATTTT
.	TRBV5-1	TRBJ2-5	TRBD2	CASSLAAGREETQYF	TGCGCCAGCAGCTTGGCCGCAGGGAGGGAGGAGACCCAGTACTTC
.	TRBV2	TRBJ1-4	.	CASTPGAANEKLFF	TGTGCCAGCACACCAGGGGCAGCTAATGAAAAACTGTTTTTT
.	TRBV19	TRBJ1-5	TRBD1	CASSIYSGQGNNQPQHF	TGTGCCAGTAGTATATACTCCGGACAGGGAAACAATCAGCCCCAGCATTTT
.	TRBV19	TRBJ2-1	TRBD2	CASRKASGLAGGTNNEQFF	TGTGCCAGTAGAAAAGCCTCCGGACTAGCGGGAGGGACCAACAATGAGCAGTTCTTC
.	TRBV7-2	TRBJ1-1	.	CASSLGATNTEAFF	TGTGCCAGCAGCTTAGGGGCTACGAACACTGAAGCTTTCTTT